The 14 T cell receptor beta chains below come from one sample, sequenced in a study of cytomegalovirus exposure and HLA in healthy donors. Both 60 Vbeta primers and 13 Jbeta primers went into the PCR. Generated by immunoSEQ multiplex PCR, the TCRdb table keeps only in-frame clones and is missing some. The top ten clones hold 0.65% of a sample with around 200,000 clones, roughly 78% of them seen once. Sequencing was done on a sample of PBMCs. The origin of the receptors is a boy aged 5-17 years in good health and CMV-seronegative.

This chain links TRBV6-5 with TRBJ2-3; D not resolved. V was trimmed by 6 bases and J by 7 bases, leaving 11 bases between them. Germline CDR1 is MNHEY and CDR2 is SVGAGI. This CDR3 has 12 residues. The CDR3 here is CASSYLDHTQYF. CDR3 DNA: TGTGCCAGCAGCTATCTAGACCATACGCAGTATTTT.

The J gene is TRBJ1-6, the V gene TRBV2, with D perhaps matching TRBD1 (5 bases). This CDR3 region has 17 residues. Per the germline V gene, CDR1 is SNHLY and CDR2 is FYNNEI. Between the trimmed V and J ends, which lost 2 bases and 4 bases, there was a span of 15 bases. CDR3 protein: CASSEYSGHFYNSPLHF. CDR3 DNA: TGTGCCAGCAGTGAATATTCCGGACACTTTTATAATTCACCCCTCCACTTT.

This clone was observed a handful of times. CDR3 sequence (DNA): TGTGCCAGCAGCTTCGGCGGGGCAGGCGGAACCAAAAACATTCAGTACTTC. The encoded protein is CASSFGGAGGTKNIQYF. The rearrangement links TRBV7-2 to TRBJ2-4; possible D gene TRBD2, 6 bases. This CDR3 is built from 17 residues. V lost 3 bases and J lost 2, with 17 bases in between. Germline V lookup: CDR1 SGHTA, CDR2 FQGNSA.

The chain combines TRBV7-6 with TRBJ2-3; TRBD2 matches at 15 bases. The germline gives CDR1 SGHVS, CDR2 FNYEAQ. CDR3 length: 17 residues. Trimming took 3 bases from V and 3 from J; bases not matched to a gene: 4. The CDR3 DNA is TGTGCCAGCAGCTTGGCCGGGACTAGCGGGAGGACAGATACGCAGTATTTT. Encoded protein: CASSLAGTSGRTDTQYF.

The chain is built from TRBV11-1 and TRBJ2-3; D is perhaps TRBD1 (6 bases). Trimming took 5 bases from V and 6 from J, leaving 15 bases between them. CDR3 length: 14 residues. Germline V lookup: CDR1 SGHAT, CDR2 FQDESV (reference sequence). CDR3 sequence: CASSPGQSWDTQYF. The CDR3 DNA reads as TGTGCCAGCAGCCCAGGACAGTCATGGGATACGCAGTATTTT. The full variable domain, in which reference TRBV11-1 and TRBJ2-3 provide the parts outside the CDR3, is EAEVAQSPRYKITEKSQAVAFWCDPISGHATLYWYRQILGQGPELLVQFQDESVVDDSQLPKDRFSAERLKGVDSTLKIQPAELGDSAMYLCASSPGQSWDTQYFGPGTRLTVL.

In its sample, this clone was seen once. The V gene is TRBV5-1, the J gene TRBJ2-7; TRBD1 agrees at 9 bases. Germline CDR1 SGHRS, CDR2 YFSETQ. The CDR3 has 15 residues. With V trimmed by 3 bases and J by 6 bases, 10 bases remained unmatched. The CDR3 here is CASSSTGGQAPEQYF. CDR3 coding DNA: TGCGCCAGCAGCTCAACAGGGGGCCAGGCTCCCGAGCAGTACTTC.

The chain recombines TRBV2 with TRBJ2-1; 11 nucleotides match TRBD1. Germline CDR1 is SNHLY and CDR2 is FYNNEI. The CDR3 spans 15 residues. J was trimmed by 4 bases and V by 4 bases; bases with no gene match: 3. The CDR3 loop is CASSGGQGGYNEQFF. The CDR3 nucleotides are TGTGCCAGCAGTGGGGGACAGGGGGGATACAATGAGCAGTTCTTC.

The chain recombines TRBV25-1 with TRBJ1-2; the D is unclear. Germline CDR1 and CDR2: MGHDK and SYGVNS. Trimming shortened V by 6 bases and J by 6 bases, and 17 bases separated the two germline ends. CDR3 length: 14 residues. CDR3 DNA: TGTGCCAGCAGGTCCCGTGGGAGAGGCAATGGCTACACCTTC. Its translation: CASRSRGRGNGYTF.

This chain links TRBV5-1 with TRBJ1-1, with D unclear. This CDR3 comprises 14 residues. The germline V and J ends were trimmed by 3 bases and 4 bases, with 13 bases remaining between them. Germline assignment: CDR1 SGHRS and CDR2 YFSETQ. CDR3 sequence: CASSSVISPTEAFF. The CDR3 nucleotides read TGCGCCAGCAGCTCGGTCATCTCCCCCACTGAAGCTTTCTTT.

The chain couples TRBV4-1 to TRBJ1-2; no clear D gene. Germline V lookup: CDR1 MGHRA, CDR2 YSYEKL. Trimming removed 0 bases at V and 0 bases at J, with 11 bases between. This CDR3 has 16 residues. The CDR3 DNA is TGCGCCAGCAGCCAAGATGTCAGGCCTTCTAACTATGGCTACACCTTC. This encodes CASSQDVRPSNYGYTF.

This chain uses TRBV11-2 with TRBJ2-5; the match to TRBD1 covers 7 bases. V was clipped by 5 bases and J by 3 bases; unmatched bases: 6. This CDR3 comprises 14 residues. Germline-derived CDR1 and CDR2 are SGHAT and FQNNGV. The CDR3 region has the DNA TGTGCCAGCAGCCCCTTCGACAGGGAAGAGACCCAGTACTTC. Translating it yields CASSPFDREETQYF.

This clone came up once. CDR3 bases: TGTGCCAGCAGTCGAACAGAGAACACTGAAGCTTTCTTT. Residues: CASSRTENTEAFF. This rearrangement joins TRBV6-5 to TRBJ1-1; D gene ambiguous. Germline values: CDR1 MNHEY, CDR2 SVGAGI. This CDR3 contains 13 residues. The V end was cut by 5 bases, the J end by 1 base, with 8 bases between.

The chain is built from TRBV30 and TRBJ1-1; D may be TRBD1 (6 bases). V was cut by 3 bases and J by 0 bases, with 11 bases left in between. Looked up from germline, CDR1 is GTSNPN and CDR2 is SVGIG (reference sequence). The CDR3 loop spans 14 amino acids. The CDR3 protein is CAWSADRMNTEAFF. The CDR3 coding sequence is TGTGCCTGGAGCGCGGACAGAATGAACACTGAAGCTTTCTTT.

This chain links TRBV5-1 with TRBJ1-4; 8 bases are shared with TRBD1. Germline assignment: CDR1 SGHRS and CDR2 YFSETQ. V lost 4 bases, J lost 11 bases, and 13 bases stayed unmatched. The CDR3 contains 15 residues. CDR3 DNA: TGCGCCAGCAGCCAATCTGGACAGGGCGCGGAGAAACTGTTTTTT. This sequence encodes CASSQSGQGAEKLFF.